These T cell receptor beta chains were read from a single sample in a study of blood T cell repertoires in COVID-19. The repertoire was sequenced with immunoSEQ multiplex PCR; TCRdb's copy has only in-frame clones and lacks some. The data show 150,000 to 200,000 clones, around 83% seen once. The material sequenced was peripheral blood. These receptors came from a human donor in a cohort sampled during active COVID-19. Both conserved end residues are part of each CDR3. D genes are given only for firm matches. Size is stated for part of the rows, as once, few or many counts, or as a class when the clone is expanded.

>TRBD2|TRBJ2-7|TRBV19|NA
TGTGCCAGTAGCATTACGGGACTAGCGGCCTACGAGCAGTACTTC
CASSITGLAAYEQYF
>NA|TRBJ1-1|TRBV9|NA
TGTGCCAGCAGCGCCCGATCGAGGACTGAAGCTTTCTTT
CASSARSRTEAFF
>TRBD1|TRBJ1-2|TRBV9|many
TGTGCCAGCAGCTTCCGGGACAGGGTTGACTACACCTTC
CASSFRDRVDYTF
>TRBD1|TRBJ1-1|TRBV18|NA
TGTGCCAGCTCACCAGCATCGACAGGGCTCGCTTTCTTT
CASSPASTGLAFF
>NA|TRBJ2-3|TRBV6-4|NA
TGTGCCAGCAGTGAGCGGGAAGACACAGATACGCAGTATTTT
CASSEREDTDTQYF
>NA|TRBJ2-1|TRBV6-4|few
TGTGCCAGCAGTGACGAGCCGGGGGGCAGGAATGAGCAGTTCTTC
CASSDEPGGRNEQFF
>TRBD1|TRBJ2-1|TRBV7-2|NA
TGTGCCAGCAGCCAAACCGGGACAGGGAGCAATGAGCAGTTCTTC
CASSQTGTGSNEQFF
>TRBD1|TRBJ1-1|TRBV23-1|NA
TGCGCCAGCAGTCAGGACAGGGGGTCGAACACTGAAGCTTTCTTT
CASSQDRGSNTEAFF
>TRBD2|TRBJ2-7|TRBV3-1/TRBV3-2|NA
TGTGCCAGCAGCCAACAAATGGCCGGGAGGAACTACGAGCAGTACTTC
CASSQQMAGRNYEQYF
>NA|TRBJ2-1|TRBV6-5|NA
TGTGCCAGCAGTTACTGGCAGGGCGGTGAGCAGTTCTTC
CASSYWQGGEQFF
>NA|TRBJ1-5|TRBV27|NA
TGTGCCAGCAGTTTTAAGGGGTATAGCAATCAGCCCCAGCATTTT
CASSFKGYSNQPQHF
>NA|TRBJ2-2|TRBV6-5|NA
TGTGCCAGCACCTCGGGCCCGGGGGACACCGGGGAGCTGTTTTTT
CASTSGPGDTGELFF
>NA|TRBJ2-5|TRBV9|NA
TGTGCCAGCAGCGTAGAGGGGAATTCGCAAGAGACCCAGTACTTC
CASSVEGNSQETQYF
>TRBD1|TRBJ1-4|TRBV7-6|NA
TGTGCCAGCAGCCTGGGACAGGGCGGCACTAATGAAAAACTGTTTTTT
CASSLGQGGTNEKLFF
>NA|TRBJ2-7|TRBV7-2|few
TGTGCCAGCAGAGGGGGGGGGACAGGAGGGTTCTACGAGCAGTACTTC
CASRGGGTGGFYEQYF
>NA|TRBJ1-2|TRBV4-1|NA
TGCGCCAGCAGCCAAATCCACAGGGTAAACTATGGCTACACCTTC
CASSQIHRVNYGYTF
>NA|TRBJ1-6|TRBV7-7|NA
TGTGCTAGCAGCTTACTGAGGGCTAGCTCCTATAATTCACCCCTCCACTTT
CASSLLRASSYNSPLHF
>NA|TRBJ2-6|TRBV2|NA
TGTGCCAGCGGGGGGTACGGGGCCAACGTCCTGACTTTC
CASGGYGANVLTF
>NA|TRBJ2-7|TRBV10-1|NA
TGCGCCAGCAGTGACCACTACGAGCAGTACTTC
CASSDHYEQYF
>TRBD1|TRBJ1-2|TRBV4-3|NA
TGCGCCAGCAGCCAAGAGGACAGGGGAAGAAGCTATGGCTACACCTTC
CASSQEDRGRSYGYTF
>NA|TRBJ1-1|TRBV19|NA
TGTGCCAGTAGTATAGGGGACAAGACGCTGAACACTGAAGCTTTCTTT
CASSIGDKTLNTEAFF
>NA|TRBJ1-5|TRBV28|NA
TGTGCCAGCAGTTTGGGGCAGGGGTTCCGTCAGCCCCAGCATTTT
CASSLGQGFRQPQHF
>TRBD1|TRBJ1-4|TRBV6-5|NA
TGTGCCAGCGGTTTGGGACAGGGTGCAACTAATGAAAAACTGTTTTTT
CASGLGQGATNEKLFF
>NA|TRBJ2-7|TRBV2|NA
TGTGCCAGCAGTGAGATTAGTTCCTACGAGCAGTACTTC
CASSEISSYEQYF
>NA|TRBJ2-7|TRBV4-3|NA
TGCGCCAGCAGCCAAGGACTGGCAGACTCCTACGAGCAGTACTTC
CASSQGLADSYEQYF
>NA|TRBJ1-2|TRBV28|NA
TGTGCCAGCAGTTTATCCCTGGCAGGGGCTAATGGCTACACCTTC
CASSLSLAGANGYTF
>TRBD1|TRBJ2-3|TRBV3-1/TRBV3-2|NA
TGTGCCAGCAGCCATCGGGACAGGGGCACAGATACGCAGTATTTT
CASSHRDRGTDTQYF
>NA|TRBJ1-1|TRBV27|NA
TGTGCCAGCAGTTTAGCCAGGGATGGCACTGAAGCTTTCTTT
CASSLARDGTEAFF
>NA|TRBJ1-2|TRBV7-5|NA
TGTGCCAGAAGGGAGAGGCTGAATCTTAACTATGGCTACACCTTC
CARRERLNLNYGYTF
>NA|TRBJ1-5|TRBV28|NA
TGTGCCAGCAGTTTGGGCCAGGGGTTTAGACAGCCCCAGCATTTT
CASSLGQGFRQPQHF
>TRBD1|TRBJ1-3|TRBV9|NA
TGTGCCAGCAGCGTAGCAGGGGGAGGAAACACCATATATTTT
CASSVAGGGNTIYF
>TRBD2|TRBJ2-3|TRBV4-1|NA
TGCGCCAGCAGCCAACCTAGCGGGAGGGAAGATACGCAGTATTTT
CASSQPSGREDTQYF
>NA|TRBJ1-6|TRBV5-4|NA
TGTGCCAGCAGCCGGCCCGCCGGGGGTTTGTTGGAATCACCCCTCCACTTT
CASSRPAGGLLESPLHF
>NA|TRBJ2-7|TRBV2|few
TGTGCCAGCGTTGAAGGAGGCGAGCAGTACTTC
CASVEGGEQYF
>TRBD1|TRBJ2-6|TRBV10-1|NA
TGCGCCAGCAGTGAGGGGACAGGGGGGATCTCTGGGGCCAACGTCCTGACTTTC
CASSEGTGGISGANVLTF
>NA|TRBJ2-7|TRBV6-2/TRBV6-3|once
TGTGCCAGCAGCCGAACCTCTACAGGGAACCTCCCCCGGGAGCAGTACTTC
CASSRTSTGNLPREQYF
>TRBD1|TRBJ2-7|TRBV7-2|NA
TGTGCCAGCAGCTTTAGACGGGCCAGGGGGTACGAGCAGTACTTC
CASSFRRARGYEQYF
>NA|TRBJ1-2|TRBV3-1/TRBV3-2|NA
TGTGCCAGCAGCCAAGATCCGAGTGGCTATGGCTACACCTTC
CASSQDPSGYGYTF
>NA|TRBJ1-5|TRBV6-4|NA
TGTGCCAGCAGTGGCTCCCCAGGGGATCAGCCCCAGCATTTT
CASSGSPGDQPQHF
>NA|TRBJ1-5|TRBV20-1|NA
TGCAGTGCCCCCCGTCAGCCCCAGCATTTT
CSAPRQPQHF
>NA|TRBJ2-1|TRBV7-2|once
TGTGCCAGCAGCTTAAGGTTCGGGGATAATGAGCAGTTCTTC
CASSLRFGDNEQFF
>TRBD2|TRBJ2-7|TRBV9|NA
TGTGCCAGCAGCCCCGGGCTAGCGGGAGGATACGAGCAGTACTTC
CASSPGLAGGYEQYF
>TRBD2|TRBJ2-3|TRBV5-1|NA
TGCGCCAGCAGGGAGCTAGCGGGGTCGGCAGATACGCAGTATTTT
CASRELAGSADTQYF
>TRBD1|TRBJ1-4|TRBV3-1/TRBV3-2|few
TGTGCCAGCAGCCAAGGGACAGGGATTAGAGAAAAACTGTTTTTT
CASSQGTGIREKLFF
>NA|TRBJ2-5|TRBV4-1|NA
TGCGCCAGCAGCCAAGATCTCTTCACCTGGACAGAAAGAGGAGAGACCCAGTACTTC
CASSQDLFTWTERGETQYF
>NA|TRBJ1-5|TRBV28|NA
TGTGCCAGCAGTTTATTCGGGATGAGCAATCAGCCCCAGCATTTT
CASSLFGMSNQPQHF